What follows are 22 T cell receptor beta chains derived from one specimen sequenced in a study of shared clonotypes between healthy human individuals. Naive CD8 cells comprised CD45RO-negative, CCR7-positively selected cells, excluding terminally differentiated effector memory CD45RA+ cells. The assay was immunoSEQ multiplex PCR, and TCRdb's table has in-frame clones only and misses some. Of about 2.2 million clones listed, 90% to 95% are singletons. The sequenced material came from naive CD8+ T cells from PBMCs. These receptors originate from a man between 18 and 35 years old in good health. Some clones in this sample may be carry-over from other donors' samples.

The rearrangement joins TRBV5-6 to TRBJ1-1; D not resolved. The CDR3 consists of 13 residues. The germline V gene encodes CDR1 SGHDT and CDR2 YYEEEE. The V end lost 1 base, the J end lost 4 bases, and 8 bases lay between the germline ends. The CDR3 DNA reads TGTGCCAGCAGCTTGTGGGAAAGCACTGAAGCTTTCTTT. Translating gives CASSLWESTEAFF.

This clone was seen only once. Other DNA sequences in the sample encode the same CDR3. The chain uses TRBV27 and TRBJ2-7; TRBD1 or TRBD2 may be the D gene (5 bases each). The V gene lost 0 bases and the J gene lost 2 bases, with 14 bases spanning the gap. This CDR3 has 16 amino acids. CDR1 is MNHEY and CDR2 is SMNVEV in the germline V gene (reference sequence). The CDR3 DNA follows: TGTGCCAGCAGTTTATCCCTAGGGACCAGGGCCTACGAGCAGTACTTC. Amino acid sequence: CASSLSLGTRAYEQYF.

This clone came up a few times. The chain links TRBV28 to TRBJ1-1; D might be TRBD1 (5 bases). Deletions cut 6 bases from V and 3 bases from J, with 11 bases between. Germline V CDR1 and CDR2: MDHEN, SYDVKM. The CDR3 totals 13 residues. The CDR3 nucleotides are TGTGCCAGCAGGAAGACAGTATACACTGAAGCTTTCTTT. Translation gives CASRKTVYTEAFF. The variable domain in full, completed from reference TRBV28 and TRBJ1-1, reads DVKVTQSSRYLVKRTGEKVFLECVQDMDHENMFWYRQDPGLGLRLIYFSYDVKMKEKGDIPEGYSVSREKKERFSLILESASTNQTSMYLCASRKTVYTEAFFGQGTRLTVV.

V usage is TRBV9 and J usage is TRBJ2-1; no reliable D call. The CDR3 extends over 16 amino acids. Per the germline V gene, CDR1 is SGDLS and CDR2 is YYNGEE. Trimming stripped 0 bases from V and 0 bases from J, with 10 bases between. CDR3 residues: CASSVASQSSYNEQFF. CDR3 nucleotides: TGTGCCAGCAGCGTAGCGAGCCAGAGCTCCTACAATGAGCAGTTCTTC.

The chain uses TRBV6-5 and TRBJ2-7; 10 nucleotides line up with TRBD1. V trimming: 2 bases; J trimming: 5 bases; junction bases outside the gene matches: 3. This CDR3 has 14 residues. Looked up from germline, CDR1 is MNHEY and CDR2 is SVGAGI. CDR3 protein: CASSYGTGAHEQYF. The CDR3 nucleotides read TGTGCCAGCAGTTACGGGACAGGGGCCCACGAGCAGTACTTC.

The V call is TRBV18, the J call TRBJ2-7; either TRBD1 or TRBD2 may fit D (6 bases each). Germline V gene data show CDR1 as KGHSH and CDR2 as LQKENI. The CDR3 length is 14 residues. V gave up 2 bases and J gave up 4 bases, with 12 bases separating them. DNA for the CDR3: TGTGCCAGCTCACCAGTAGGGGGGTCGTACGAGCAGTACTTC. Residues: CASSPVGGSYEQYF.

The chain recombines TRBV7-9 with TRBJ2-1; D is perhaps TRBD2 (6 bases). CDR1 and CDR2 from the germline V gene are SEHNR and FQNEAQ (reference sequence). With 2 bases removed from V and 0 bases from J, the gap between germline ends came to 14 bases. The CDR3 has 17 residues. The CDR3 bases are TGTGCCAGCAGCTTAACAGGCGGAGGGAGCTCCTACAATGAGCAGTTCTTC. Residues: CASSLTGGGSSYNEQFF. Variable domain in full (rest from reference TRBV7-9 and TRBJ2-1): DTGVSQNPRHKITKRGQNVTFRCDPISEHNRLYWYRQTLGQGPEFLTYFQNEAQLEKSRLLSDRFSAERPKGSFSTLEIQRTEQGDSAMYLCASSLTGGGSSYNEQFFGPGTRLTVL.

The rearrangement joins TRBV28 to TRBJ1-5, with TRBD1 as a possible D gene (6 bases). Trimming cost V 4 bases and J 3 bases, with 10 bases left between them. Germline V lookup: CDR1 MDHEN, CDR2 SYDVKM. The CDR3 length is 14 residues. Here the CDR3 reads CASSWAGANQPQHF. The DNA of the CDR3 is TGTGCCAGCAGTTGGGCAGGGGCCAATCAGCCCCAGCATTTT.

The chain has TRBV15 and TRBJ2-7; D gene ambiguous. The CDR3 has 12 residues. Trimming pared 1 base from V and 4 bases from J, leaving 5 bases between. The germline gives CDR1 LNHNV, CDR2 YYDKDF (reference sequence). CDR3 region: CATSRGVYEQYF. The DNA of the CDR3 is TGTGCCACCAGCAGAGGGGTTTACGAGCAGTACTTC.

The rearrangement links TRBV15 to TRBJ1-5; no clear D. Germline lookup yields CDR1 LNHNV and CDR2 YYDKDF (reference sequence). V gave up 0 bases and J gave up 0 bases, with 12 bases separating them. The CDR3 runs 17 residues. The CDR3 nucleotides read TGTGCCACCAGCAGAGATCGTAGGGCAAATAGCAATCAGCCCCAGCATTTT. This encodes CATSRDRRANSNQPQHF.

The table lists this clone with a count of one. The chain joins TRBV2 to TRBJ2-3; D is perhaps TRBD1 (5 bases). Trimming stripped 8 bases from V and 4 bases from J, with 25 bases between. The CDR3 consists of 17 residues. Germline-derived CDR1 and CDR2 are SNHLY and FYNNEI. The CDR3, as DNA: TGTGCCAGCTCCCGACCGGCCCTTCAGGGTCTTGCAGATACGCAGTATTTT. Translating gives CASSRPALQGLADTQYF.

The chain couples TRBV7-9 to TRBJ2-5; the D is unclear. Germline V lookup: CDR1 SEHNR, CDR2 FQNEAQ (reference sequence). Trimming took off 5 bases at V and 3 bases at J, with 16 bases between the two ends. The CDR3 runs 15 residues. CDR3 in DNA: TGTGCCAGCAGCCTAAGTAGGGTGGCGGAAGAGACCCAGTACTTC. Amino acid sequence: CASSLSRVAEETQYF. The variable domain in full, with the rest retrieved from reference TRBV7-9 and TRBJ2-5, is DTGVSQNPRHKITKRGQNVTFRCDPISEHNRLYWYRQTLGQGPEFLTYFQNEAQLEKSRLLSDRFSAERPKGSFSTLEIQRTEQGDSAMYLCASSLSRVAEETQYFGPGTRLLVL.

This chain connects TRBV6-1 to TRBJ2-1, with no clear D. This CDR3 region has 16 residues. V lost 2 bases and J 1 base, leaving 12 bases between the germline ends. Looked up from germline, CDR1 is MNHNS and CDR2 is SASEGT. CDR3 loop: CASSERSRASYNEQFF. The CDR3, as DNA: TGTGCCAGCAGTGAAAGGTCTAGGGCATCCTACAATGAGCAGTTCTTC.

The CDR3, as DNA: TGTGCCAGCAGCCAAGTGTTCGGACTAGCGGTAACAGATACGCAGTATTTT. Translation: CASSQVFGLAVTDTQYF. The V gene is TRBV14, the J gene TRBJ2-3; 10 positions match TRBD2. The germline V gene encodes CDR1 SGHDN and CDR2 FVKESK. The CDR3 is made up of 17 amino acids. The J segment lost 3 bases and the V segment lost 1 base, leaving 7 bases of the junction unmatched.

Note on this clone: Distinct nucleotide sequences in the sample also encode this CDR3. The chain carries TRBV9 and TRBJ2-7, with 7 positions matching TRBD1. Germline-derived CDR1 and CDR2 are SGDLS and YYNGEE. CDR3 length equals 15 residues. Losses at the gene ends were 0 bases for V and 3 bases for J; bases not matched to a gene: 6. The CDR3 sequence is CASSVARDSSYEQYF. DNA for the CDR3: TGTGCCAGCAGCGTAGCCCGGGACAGTAGCTACGAGCAGTACTTC.

The chain joins TRBV27 to TRBJ2-3; 9 bases match TRBD2. The CDR3 consists of 15 residues. J gave up 3 bases and V 2 bases, and 3 bases lay outside the gene matches. Germline-derived CDR1 and CDR2 are MNHEY and SMNVEV (reference sequence). DNA of the CDR3: TGTGCCAGCAGTTTAATCCTAGCGGGAACAGATACGCAGTATTTT. Translated: CASSLILAGTDTQYF.

The CDR3 reads CASSLKGISYNEQFF. The DNA of the CDR3 is TGTGCCAGCAGCCTCAAGGGGATCTCCTACAATGAGCAGTTCTTC. The V call is TRBV9, the J call TRBJ2-1, with D tentatively TRBD1 (5 bases). Germline V gene sequence: CDR1 SGDLS, CDR2 YYNGEE. This CDR3 spans 15 amino acids. V shed 4 bases and J shed 0 bases, with 11 bases lying between them.

The chain carries TRBV6-6 and TRBJ2-1; 11 bases line up with TRBD2. Losses at the gene ends were 4 bases for V and 6 bases for J; bases not matched to a gene: 5. This CDR3 has 15 amino acids. Per the germline V gene, CDR1 is MNHNY and CDR2 is SVGAGI (reference sequence). CDR3: CASSSTSGSINEQFF. CDR3 nucleotide sequence: TGTGCCAGCAGTTCCACTAGCGGGAGCATCAATGAGCAGTTCTTC.

The rearrangement joins TRBV7-6 to TRBJ2-1; 9 bases map to TRBD2. V lost 5 bases, J lost 7 bases, and 3 bases stayed unmatched. Germline values: CDR1 SGHVS, CDR2 FNYEAQ. CDR3 length: 13 amino acids. The CDR3 region is CASSASGTNEQFF. In DNA form, the CDR3 reads TGTGCCAGCAGCGCTAGCGGGACAAATGAGCAGTTCTTC. Supplemented by reference TRBV7-6 and TRBJ2-1, the full variable domain reads GAGVSQSPRYKVTKRGQDVALRCDPISGHVSLYWYRQALGQGPEFLTYFNYEAQQDKSGLPNDRFSAERPEGSISTLTIQRTEQRDSAMYRCASSASGTNEQFFGPGTRLTVL.

V is TRBV27 and J is TRBJ2-7; 16 positions agree with TRBD2. CDR3 size: 17 residues. The V and J ends lost 5 bases and 3 bases, in that order; junction bases with no gene match: 7. Germline CDR1 is MNHEY and CDR2 is SMNVEV (reference sequence). CDR3 loop: CASSPGTSGRAFYEQYF. CDR3 nucleotides: TGTGCCAGCAGTCCAGGGACTAGCGGGAGGGCTTTCTACGAGCAGTACTTC.

The V call is TRBV9, the J call TRBJ2-7; no reliable D call. Looked up from germline, CDR1 is SGDLS and CDR2 is YYNGEE. Deletions cut 4 bases from V and 6 bases from J, with 8 bases between. The CDR3 is made up of 11 amino acids. The CDR3 sequence: CASSRGVEQYF. The CDR3 bases are TGTGCCAGCAGCCGTGGGGTCGAGCAGTACTTC.

The chain recombines TRBV29-1 with TRBJ1-1; D uncertain. V was pared by 2 bases and J by 7 bases, with 14 bases between. Germline V gives CDR1 SQVTM, CDR2 ANQGSEA. The CDR3 consists of 13 residues. The CDR3 loop reads CSVESDGAGEAFF. CDR3 nucleotides: TGCAGCGTTGAATCGGATGGAGCGGGTGAAGCTTTCTTT.